This TCR beta chain was sequenced for a study of blood T cells in healthy people across ages (dated by TCRdb to the mid-2010s). The study in broad terms: Template switching captured roughly one uniquely barcoded TCR beta cDNA molecule per two T cells in model experiments. Age-related changes in TCR beta repertoire diversity were measured in the study by deep sequencing normalized with unique cDNA molecular identifiers. Four age groups were formed from the donors: young (average 16 years), middle-aged (approximately 40), aged (under 70) and long-lived (roughly 81). Donors of different ages were randomly distributed across sequencing lanes to avoid experimental bias. Two additional independent replicas of 1 million unique cDNA reads from the same blood draw were analyzed for two donors (one aged 18 to 30 and one aged 80 or older).

The germline V gene specifies SGHAT as CDR1 and FQNNGV as CDR2. Deletion took 5 bases off V and 2 bases off J, with a span of 7 bases between the germline ends. The CDR3 holds 14 amino acids from the cysteine to the phenylalanine. Left in the record is the CDR3 DNA by itself, 42 bases read in frame from the first base. The library relied on 5' RACE. This sample was sequenced with an Illumina HiSeq 2500. A second roughly 6 to 12 cycle PCR used a sample-barcoded 5' primer and a J-beta primer mix. Each TCR beta cDNA molecule received a unique molecular identifier from a template-switch 5' adaptor carrying 12 random nucleotides. Each sample yielded at least 2.5 million CDR3-containing paired-end reads. The Mint cDNA synthesis kit, primed by a TRBC-specific oligonucleotide, was used to synthesize first-strand cDNA from all RNA. Following uracil-DNA glycosylase treatment, a first 18-cycle PCR with universal primers M1SS and BC2_uni_R was performed on all cDNA. Per the source publication's procedure: Normalization of each sample was performed by random selection of 1 million high-quality reads, each carrying a distinct molecular identifier. Instead of being binned into consensus sequences, reads that shared molecular identifiers were thrown out. MiTCR, run with a Q25 quality threshold and the strictest error-elimination algorithm, handled CDR3 identification, clonotype clustering and error correction. Lower-bound total TCR beta diversity was estimated with a nonparametric unseen species model using Euler transformation. The public reads were reanalyzed by TCRdb: fastp trimming at Q25, MiXCR alignment, in-frame beta chains only. Entries that share a CDR3 protein sequence are merged under the most common genes and DNA. V and J calls and clone size were set by TCRdb, not the authors. Here the sample has about 1.6 million distinct CDR3 sequences; almost 35% occur a single time. Around 10% of the sample goes to the ten largest clones.

Results the study describes overall, beyond this receptor: Estimates of total diversity based on one million sequenced T cells were regarded as lower bounds and as underestimates. Observed TCR beta diversity correlated strongly with the percentage of naive T cells measured by flow cytometry. Donor CMV infection status was unknown, potentially confounding age-related changes in expanded clonotypes. Bulk unsorted PBMC profiling prevented conclusive comparison of naive and antigen-experienced compartments. Compared with the aged group, more naive CD4+ T cells, fewer expanded clones and increased TCR diversity were shown by the long-lived group, suggesting age selection. Observed TCR beta diversity per million T cells fell roughly linearly with age, and a significant reduction was already apparent by age around 40.

The donors were 40 or so Caucasian individuals from Russia, aged 6 to 90 years, who were systemically healthy. Roughly 10 milliliters of peripheral blood were collected from each donor into EDTA-treated Vacutainer tubes. Ficoll-Paque density-gradient centrifugation was used to isolate PBMCs, with at least 7 million per sample. Trizol reagent was used to extract total RNA from PBMCs, with at least 5 micrograms per sample. Naive CD45RAhigh/CD27high T cell percentages were measured by flow cytometry on a PBMC aliquot from every donor. To note about this clonotype: This clone's antigen is unknown. Base-call qualities are not available, and no considerably larger clone is one nucleotide away.

The rearrangement joined TRBV11-2 to TRBJ2-6, with the D gene not clear enough to name. This receptor was identified in a woman aged 25 to 39 in good health. Sequencing input: blood. The CDR3 protein: CASSPETGANVLTF. The nucleotide sequence is given as TGTGCCAGCAGCCCCGAAACTGGGGCCAACGTCCTGACTTTC. Outside the CDR3, residues come from the reference TRBV11-2 and TRBJ2-6 proteins, so the full variable domain is: EAGVAQSPRYKIIEKRQSVAFWCNPISGHATLYWYQQILGQGPKLLIQFQNNGVVDDSQLPKDRFSAERLKGVDSTLKIQPAKLEDSAVYLCASSPETGANVLTFGAGSRLTVL.